The clone carrying this TCR beta chain was seen ten or more times. What it recognizes is unknown. V was cut by 4 bases and J by 4 bases, with 14 bases left in between. This CDR3 contains 15 residues. Germline assignment: CDR1 LNHDA and CDR2 SQIVND (reference sequence). Assay used: immunoSEQ multiplex PCR; TCRdb lists only in-frame clones, some missing. The sample lists fewer than 600,000 clones; 79% were seen once. This record belongs to a study of shared clonotypes between healthy human individuals. Looking at the study overall: The donor pool was made up of a couple of women and three men aged 18 to 49.

General study findings and limits: Limited genetic and exposure-history diversity came from having few donors.

The chain is built from TRBV19 and TRBJ1-5, with D possibly TRBD1 on 6 matching bases. Sequenced: PBMCs. This receptor was obtained from a woman aged 40-49 years in good health. Some clones in this sample may be carry-over from other donors' samples. CDR3 sequence reads: CASSTGDILNQPQHF. The CDR3 nucleotides read TGTGCCAGTAGTACTGGGGACATCCTAAATCAGCCCCAGCATTTT.